This T cell receptor beta chain emerged from a study of T cell responses to AZD1222 COVID-19 vaccine. Germline V CDR1 and CDR2: LNHDA, SQIVND (reference sequence). The CDR3 totals 14 residues. Trimming removed 9 bases from V and 4 bases from J; junction bases left unmatched: 9. Libraries were prepared by immunoSEQ multiplex PCR; TCRdb keeps only in-frame clonotypes and omits some of them. The sample lists some 69,000 clones, over 70% occurring once. This TCR was sampled from an adult who received the AZD1222 COVID-19 vaccine. This chain connects TRBV19 to TRBJ1-2, with 9 bases aligning to TRBD1. The material was peripheral blood, obtained 28 days after the second AZD1222 dose. The CDR3 DNA follows: TGTGCCAGCAGGGACAGGGAAGGGAGCTATGGCTACACCTTC. Protein sequence: CASRDREGSYGYTF.